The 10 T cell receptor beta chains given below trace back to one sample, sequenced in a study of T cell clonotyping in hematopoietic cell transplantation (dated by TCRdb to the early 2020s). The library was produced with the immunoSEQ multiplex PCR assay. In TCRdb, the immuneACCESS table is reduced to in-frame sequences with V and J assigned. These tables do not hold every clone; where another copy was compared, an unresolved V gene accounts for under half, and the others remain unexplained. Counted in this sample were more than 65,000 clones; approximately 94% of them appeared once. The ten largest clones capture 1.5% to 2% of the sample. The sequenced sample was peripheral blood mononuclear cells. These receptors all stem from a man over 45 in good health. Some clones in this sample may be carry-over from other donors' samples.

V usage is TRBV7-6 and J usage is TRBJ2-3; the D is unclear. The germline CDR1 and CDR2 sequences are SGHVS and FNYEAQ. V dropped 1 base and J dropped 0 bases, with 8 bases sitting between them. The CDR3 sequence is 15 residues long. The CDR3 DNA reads TGTGCCAGCAGCTTAGGGTGGGGTAGCACAGATACGCAGTATTTT. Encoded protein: CASSLGWGSTDTQYF.

The CDR3 here is CASSAEGISNQPQHF. The CDR3 nucleotides are TGTGCCAGTAGTGCCGAGGGAATTAGCAATCAGCCCCAGCATTTT. The chain uses TRBV19 and TRBJ1-5, with no clear D. CDR3 size: 15 residues. V was clipped by 5 bases and J by 0 bases, with 11 bases between them. Looked up from germline, CDR1 is LNHDA and CDR2 is SQIVND (reference sequence).

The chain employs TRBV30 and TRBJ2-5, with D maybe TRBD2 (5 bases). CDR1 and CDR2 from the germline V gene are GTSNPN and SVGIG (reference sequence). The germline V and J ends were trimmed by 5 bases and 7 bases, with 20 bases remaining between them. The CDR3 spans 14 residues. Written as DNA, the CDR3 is TGTGCCTGGGAACCTACAGTGAGGGCAGGGACCCAGTACTTC. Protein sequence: CAWEPTVRAGTQYF. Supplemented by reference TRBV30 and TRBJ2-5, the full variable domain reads SQTIHQWPATLVQPVGSPLSLECTVEGTSNPNLYWYRQAAGRGLQLLFYSVGIGQISSEVPQNLSASRPQDRQFILSSKKLLLSDSGFYLCAWEPTVRAGTQYFGPGTRLLVL.

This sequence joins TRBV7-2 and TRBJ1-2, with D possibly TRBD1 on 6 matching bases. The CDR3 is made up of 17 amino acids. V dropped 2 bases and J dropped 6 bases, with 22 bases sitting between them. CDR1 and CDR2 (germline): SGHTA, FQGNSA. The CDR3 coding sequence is TGTGCCAGCAGCTTAACTAGCTCCCCGACAGGTTGGAATGGCTACACCTTC. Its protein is CASSLTSSPTGWNGYTF.

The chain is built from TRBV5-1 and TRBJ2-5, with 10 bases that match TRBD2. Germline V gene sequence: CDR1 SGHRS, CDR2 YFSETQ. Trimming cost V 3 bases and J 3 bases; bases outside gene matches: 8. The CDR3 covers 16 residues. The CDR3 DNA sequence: TGCGCCAGCAGCTCAGGGGGGACTAGCGTAGAAGAGACCCAGTACTTC. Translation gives CASSSGGTSVEETQYF.

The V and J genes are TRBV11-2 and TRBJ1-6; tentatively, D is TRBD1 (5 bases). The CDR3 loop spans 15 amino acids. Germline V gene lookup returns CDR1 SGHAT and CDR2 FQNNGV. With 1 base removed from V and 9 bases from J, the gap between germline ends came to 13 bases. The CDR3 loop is CASSLGPGFGSPLHF. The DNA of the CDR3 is TGTGCCAGCAGCTTAGGTCCAGGGTTTGGTTCACCCCTCCACTTT.

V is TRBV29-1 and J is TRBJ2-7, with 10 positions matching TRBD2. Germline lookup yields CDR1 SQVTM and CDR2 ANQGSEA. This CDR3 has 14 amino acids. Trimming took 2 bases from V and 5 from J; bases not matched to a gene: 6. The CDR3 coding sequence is TGCAGCGTTGAATCGCCTAGCGGGAGTGACGAGCAGTACTTC. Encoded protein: CSVESPSGSDEQYF.

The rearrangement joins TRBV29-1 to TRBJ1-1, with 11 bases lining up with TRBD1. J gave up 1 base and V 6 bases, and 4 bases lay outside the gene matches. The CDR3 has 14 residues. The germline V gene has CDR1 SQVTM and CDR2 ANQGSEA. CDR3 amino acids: CSVSGTGGNTEAFF. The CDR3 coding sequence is TGCAGCGTGTCCGGGACAGGGGGGAACACTGAAGCTTTCTTT.

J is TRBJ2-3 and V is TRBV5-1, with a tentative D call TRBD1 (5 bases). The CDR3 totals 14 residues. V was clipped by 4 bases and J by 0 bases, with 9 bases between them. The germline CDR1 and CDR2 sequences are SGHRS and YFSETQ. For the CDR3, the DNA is TGCGCCAGCAGCAAGACAGTGAGCACAGATACGCAGTATTTT. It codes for CASSKTVSTDTQYF.

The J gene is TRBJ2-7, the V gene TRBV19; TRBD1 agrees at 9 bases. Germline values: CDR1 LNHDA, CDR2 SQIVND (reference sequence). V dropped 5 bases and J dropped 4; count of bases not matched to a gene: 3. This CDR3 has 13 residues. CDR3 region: CASSVQGAYEQYF. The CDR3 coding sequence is TGTGCCAGTAGTGTACAGGGGGCTTACGAGCAGTACTTC.